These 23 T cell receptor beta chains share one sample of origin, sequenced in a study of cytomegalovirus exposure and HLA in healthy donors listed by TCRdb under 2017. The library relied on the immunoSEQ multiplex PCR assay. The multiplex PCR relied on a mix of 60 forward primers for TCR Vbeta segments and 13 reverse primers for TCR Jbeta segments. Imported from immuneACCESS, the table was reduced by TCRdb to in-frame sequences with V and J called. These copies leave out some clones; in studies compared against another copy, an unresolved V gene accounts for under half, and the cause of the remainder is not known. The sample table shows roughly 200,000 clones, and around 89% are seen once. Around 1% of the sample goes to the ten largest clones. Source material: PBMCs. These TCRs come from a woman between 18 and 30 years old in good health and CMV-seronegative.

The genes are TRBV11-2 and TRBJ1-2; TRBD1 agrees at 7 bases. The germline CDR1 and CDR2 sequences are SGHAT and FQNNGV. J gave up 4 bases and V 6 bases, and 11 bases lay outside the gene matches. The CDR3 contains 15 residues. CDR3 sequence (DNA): TGTGCCAGCAGATCCCAAGGGGGCGTTAGCTATGGCTACACCTTC. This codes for CASRSQGGVSYGYTF.

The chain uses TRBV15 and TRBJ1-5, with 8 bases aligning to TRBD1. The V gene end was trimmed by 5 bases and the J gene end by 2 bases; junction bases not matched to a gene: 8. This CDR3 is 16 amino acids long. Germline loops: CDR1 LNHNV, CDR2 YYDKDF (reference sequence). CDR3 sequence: CATSPGQGRGNQPQHF. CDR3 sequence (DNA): TGTGCCACCAGCCCCGGACAGGGAAGAGGCAATCAGCCCCAGCATTTT.

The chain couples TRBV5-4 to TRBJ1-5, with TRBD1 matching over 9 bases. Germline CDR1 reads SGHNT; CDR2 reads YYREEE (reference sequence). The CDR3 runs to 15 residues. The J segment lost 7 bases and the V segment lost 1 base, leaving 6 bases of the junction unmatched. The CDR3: CASSLLGTGRQPQHF. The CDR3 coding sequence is TGTGCCAGCAGCTTGCTGGGGACAGGGCGACAGCCCCAGCATTTT.

CDR3 bases: TGCGCCAGCAGCCAAGACGAACAGGGCTACGAGCAGTACTTC. Its protein is CASSQDEQGYEQYF. V is TRBV4-1 and J is TRBJ2-7, with a weak D call TRBD1 (6 bases). CDR1 is MGHRA, CDR2 YSYEKL, per germline. With 0 bases removed from V and 3 bases from J, the gap between germline ends came to 9 bases. The length of the CDR3 is 14 residues.

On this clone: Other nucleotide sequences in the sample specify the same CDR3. CDR3 amino acids: CSVESGYEQYF. Written as DNA, the CDR3 is TGCAGCGTTGAATCGGGATACGAGCAGTACTTC. The rearrangement uses TRBV29-1 and TRBJ2-7; D perhaps matches TRBD2 (5 bases). The germline CDR1 and CDR2 sequences are SQVTM and ANQGSEA. The CDR3 has 11 amino acids. With 2 bases removed from V and 4 bases from J, the gap between germline ends came to 6 bases.

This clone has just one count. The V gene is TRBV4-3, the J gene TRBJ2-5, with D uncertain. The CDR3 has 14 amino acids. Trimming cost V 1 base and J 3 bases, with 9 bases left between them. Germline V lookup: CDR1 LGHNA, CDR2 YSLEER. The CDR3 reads CASSQVAPKETQYF. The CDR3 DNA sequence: TGCGCCAGCAGCCAAGTTGCGCCTAAAGAGACCCAGTACTTC.

The CDR3 sequence: CATSRDRTSGRNEQFF. The CDR3 nucleotides are TGTGCCACCAGCAGAGATCGGACTAGCGGGAGAAATGAGCAGTTCTTC. The genes are TRBV15 and TRBJ2-1, with TRBD2 identical over 13 bases. CDR3 length: 16 residues. Germline CDR1 reads LNHNV; CDR2 reads YYDKDF (reference sequence). With V trimmed by 0 bases and J by 7 bases, 3 bases remained unmatched.

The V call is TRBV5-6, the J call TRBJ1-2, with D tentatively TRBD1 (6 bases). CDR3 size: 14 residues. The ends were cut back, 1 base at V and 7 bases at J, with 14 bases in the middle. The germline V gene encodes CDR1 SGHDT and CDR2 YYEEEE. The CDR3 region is CASSLSKRGGGYTF. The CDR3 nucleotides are TGTGCCAGCAGCTTGTCCAAAAGGGGGGGTGGCTACACCTTC. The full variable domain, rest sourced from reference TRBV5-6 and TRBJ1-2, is DAGVTQSPTHLIKTRGQQVTLRCSPKSGHDTVSWYQQALGQGPQFIFQYYEEEERQRGNFPDRFSGHQFPNYSSELNVNALLLGDSALYLCASSLSKRGGGYTFGSGTRLTVV.

The CDR3 loop is CASSLWREQYF. CDR3 coding DNA: TGTGCCAGCAGCCTCTGGCGGGAGCAGTACTTC. The chain carries TRBV14 and TRBJ2-7; D gene uncertain. Germline V gene sequence: CDR1 SGHDN, CDR2 FVKESK. V lost 4 bases and J 7 bases, leaving 8 bases between the germline ends. The CDR3 is 11 amino acids.

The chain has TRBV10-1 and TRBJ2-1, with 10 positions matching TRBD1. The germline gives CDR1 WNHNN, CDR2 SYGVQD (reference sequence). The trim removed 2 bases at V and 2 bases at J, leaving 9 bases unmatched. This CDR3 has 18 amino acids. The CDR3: CASSEVGRGTGAYNEQFF. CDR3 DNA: TGCGCCAGCAGTGAGGTTGGTCGGGGGACAGGGGCCTACAATGAGCAGTTCTTC.

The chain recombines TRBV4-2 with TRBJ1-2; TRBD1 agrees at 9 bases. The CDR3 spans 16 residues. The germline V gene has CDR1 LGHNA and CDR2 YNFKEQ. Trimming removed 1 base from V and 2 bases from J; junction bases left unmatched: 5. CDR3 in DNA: TGTGCCAGCAGCCAAGTTGCACAGGGGGCCAACTATGGCTACACCTTC. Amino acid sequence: CASSQVAQGANYGYTF.

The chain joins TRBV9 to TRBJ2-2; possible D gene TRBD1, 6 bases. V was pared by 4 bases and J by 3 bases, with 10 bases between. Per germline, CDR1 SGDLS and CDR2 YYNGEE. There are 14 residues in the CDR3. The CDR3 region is CASSLRQDTGELFF. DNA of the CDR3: TGTGCCAGCAGCCTCCGACAGGACACCGGGGAGCTGTTTTTT.

CDR3 residues: CASSPATSPEQFF. For the CDR3, the DNA is TGTGCCAGCTCACCGGCGACTAGCCCTGAGCAGTTCTTC. This rearrangement joins TRBV18 to TRBJ2-1, with 7 bases that match TRBD2. The CDR3 consists of 13 residues. From germline, CDR1 is KGHSH and CDR2 LQKENI. V shed 3 bases and J 9 bases; nucleotides not matched to a gene: 5.

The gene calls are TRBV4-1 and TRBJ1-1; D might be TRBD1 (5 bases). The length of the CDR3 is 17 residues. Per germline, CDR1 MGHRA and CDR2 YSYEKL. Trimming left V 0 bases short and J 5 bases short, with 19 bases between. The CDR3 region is CASSQDRGAGRATEAFF. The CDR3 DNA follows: TGCGCCAGCAGCCAAGATAGGGGCGCAGGGCGAGCGACTGAAGCTTTCTTT.

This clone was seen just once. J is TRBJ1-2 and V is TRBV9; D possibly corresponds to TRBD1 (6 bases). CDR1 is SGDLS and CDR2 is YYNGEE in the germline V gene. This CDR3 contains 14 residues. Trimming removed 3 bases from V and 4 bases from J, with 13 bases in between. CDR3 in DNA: TGTGCCAGCAGCGGAGTACAGGGCCGCTATGGCTACACCTTC. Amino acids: CASSGVQGRYGYTF.

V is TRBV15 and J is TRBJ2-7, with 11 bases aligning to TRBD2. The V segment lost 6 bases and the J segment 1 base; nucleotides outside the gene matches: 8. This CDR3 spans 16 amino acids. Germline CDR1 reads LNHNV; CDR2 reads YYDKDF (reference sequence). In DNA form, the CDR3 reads TGTGCCACCAGTCTAGCGGGAGGCTATAAATCCTACGAGCAGTACTTC. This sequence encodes CATSLAGGYKSYEQYF.

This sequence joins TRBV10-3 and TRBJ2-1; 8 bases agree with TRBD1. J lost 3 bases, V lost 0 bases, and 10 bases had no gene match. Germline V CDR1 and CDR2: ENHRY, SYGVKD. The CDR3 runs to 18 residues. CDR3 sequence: CAISESTPTGVGYNEQFF. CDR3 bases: TGTGCCATCAGTGAGTCGACCCCGACAGGGGTGGGCTACAATGAGCAGTTCTTC.

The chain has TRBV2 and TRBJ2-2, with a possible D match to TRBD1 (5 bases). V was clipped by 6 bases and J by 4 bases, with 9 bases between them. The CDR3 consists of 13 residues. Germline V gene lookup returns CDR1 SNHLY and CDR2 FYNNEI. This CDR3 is CASRATGTGELFF. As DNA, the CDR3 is TGTGCCAGCAGGGCTACAGGCACCGGGGAGCTGTTTTTT.

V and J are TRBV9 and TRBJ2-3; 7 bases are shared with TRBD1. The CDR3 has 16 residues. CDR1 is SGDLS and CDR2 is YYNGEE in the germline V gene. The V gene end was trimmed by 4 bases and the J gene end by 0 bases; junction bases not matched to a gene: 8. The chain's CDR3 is CASSFSGTVSTDTQYF. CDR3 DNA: TGTGCCAGCAGCTTCTCCGGGACAGTAAGCACAGATACGCAGTATTTT.

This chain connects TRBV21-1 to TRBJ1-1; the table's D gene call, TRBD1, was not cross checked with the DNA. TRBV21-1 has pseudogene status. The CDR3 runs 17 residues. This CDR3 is CASSRRTAVMLNTEAFF. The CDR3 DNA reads TGTGCCAGCAGCAGACGGACAGCGGTAATGTTGAACACTGAAGCTTTCTTT.

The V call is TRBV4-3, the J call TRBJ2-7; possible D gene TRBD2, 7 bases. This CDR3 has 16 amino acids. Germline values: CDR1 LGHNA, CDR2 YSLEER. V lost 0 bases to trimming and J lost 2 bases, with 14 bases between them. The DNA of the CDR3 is TGCGCCAGCAGCCAAGAACCGGGGGGCATAGCCTACGAGCAGTACTTC. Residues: CASSQEPGGIAYEQYF.

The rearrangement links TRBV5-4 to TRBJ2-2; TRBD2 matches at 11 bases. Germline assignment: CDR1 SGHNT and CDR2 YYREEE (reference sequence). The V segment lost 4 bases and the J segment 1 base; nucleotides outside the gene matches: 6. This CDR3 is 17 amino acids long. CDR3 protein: CASSLTGLAGNTGELFF. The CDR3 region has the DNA TGTGCCAGCAGCCTAACTGGACTAGCGGGGAACACCGGGGAGCTGTTTTTT. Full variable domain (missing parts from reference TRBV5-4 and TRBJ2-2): ETGVTQSPTHLIKTRGQQVTLRCSSQSGHNTVSWYQQALGQGPQFIFQYYREEENGRGNFPPRFSGLQFPNYSSELNVNALELDDSALYLCASSLTGLAGNTGELFFGEGSRLTVL.

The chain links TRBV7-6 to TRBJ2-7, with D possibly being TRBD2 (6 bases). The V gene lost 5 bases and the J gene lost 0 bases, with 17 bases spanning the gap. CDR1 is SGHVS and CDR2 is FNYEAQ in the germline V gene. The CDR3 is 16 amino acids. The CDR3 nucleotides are TGTGCCAGCAGCAACCAGGCGGAGCGGGTCTCCTACGAGCAGTACTTC. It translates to CASSNQAERVSYEQYF.